Sequencing of this T cell receptor beta chain was carried out in a study of blood T cell repertoires in COVID-19. Study details: Spain, Italy and the United States supplied samples that represented acute and convalescent COVID-19.

Authors' data handling: Amplification from reference gene primers served as the basis for estimated nucleated cell counts. TCRdb keeps only in-frame clones here, not all; method: immunoSEQ multiplex PCR. V and J calls and clone size are those listed in that table; D and trimming were worked out from the DNA. Among roughly 300,000 clones listed, about 88% were seen once. The germline gives CDR1 GTSNPN, CDR2 SVGIG (reference sequence). This CDR3 spans 14 amino acids. Trimming removed 3 bases at V and 5 bases at J, with 13 bases between. Participant-given clinical history determined each cohort assignment. This clone came up a few times.

This receptor was identified in a young woman who had recovered from COVID-19. The specimen sequenced was PBMCs or T cells enriched from blood (not recorded which). The chain combines TRBV30 with TRBJ1-4; the D gene is possibly TRBD1 (6 bases). The CDR3 sequence: CAWRGGGGNEKLFF. CDR3 coding DNA: TGTGCCTGGAGAGGAGGTGGGGGCAATGAAAAACTGTTTTTT.